The 32 T cell receptor beta chains below come from one sample, sequenced in a study of blood T cell repertoires in COVID-19. TCRdb's copy holds only in-frame clones and misses some; the assay was immunoSEQ multiplex PCR. In the table there are some 100,000 clones, 85% to 90% of which are singletons. The material sequenced was peripheral blood. All receptors come from a human donor in a cohort sampled during active COVID-19.

This clone was counted a single time. The genes are TRBV30 and TRBJ2-7, with D possibly matching TRBD1 (6 bases). The ends were cut back, 0 bases at V and 2 bases at J, with 14 bases in the middle. Germline V gene lookup returns CDR1 GTSNPN and CDR2 SVGIG (reference sequence). This CDR3 has 15 residues. CDR3 DNA sequence: TGTGCCTGGAGTGTACTAACAGGGTGCACCTACGAGCAGTACTTC. Its translation is CAWSVLTGCTYEQYF.

This rearrangement joins TRBV6-2 or TRBV6-3 to TRBJ1-2; a possible D gene is TRBD1 (6 bases). CDR1 is MNHEY and CDR2 is SVGEGT in the germline V gene. This CDR3 contains 14 residues. V lost 0 bases, J lost 4 bases, and 9 bases lay in between. The CDR3 loop reads CASSYSAGVYGYTF. The CDR3 DNA follows: TGTGCCAGCAGTTACTCGGCAGGGGTCTATGGCTACACCTTC.

This clone came up once. CDR3 region: CASSLEGLAKNIQYF. In DNA form, the CDR3 reads TGCGCCAGCAGCTTGGAAGGACTAGCCAAAAACATTCAGTACTTC. The chain is built from TRBV5-1 and TRBJ2-4, with D possibly TRBD2 on 5 matching bases. Germline lookup yields CDR1 SGHRS and CDR2 YFSETQ. The V end lost 0 bases, the J end lost 0 bases, and 7 bases lay between the germline ends. The length of the CDR3 is 15 residues.

The rearrangement uses TRBV21-1 and TRBJ1-5; no DNA check was done on the table's D call, TRBD1. TRBV21-1 is tagged as a pseudogene. The CDR3 consists of 17 residues. Written as DNA, the CDR3 is TGTGCCAGCGGATTATTTAGACAGGGCCTTCCCAATCAGCCCCAGCATTTT. It is translated as CASGLFRQGLPNQPQHF.

This clone has just a few counts. The CDR3 is CATSLQGIADTQYF. The CDR3 DNA reads as TGTGCCACCAGCCTACAGGGGATCGCAGATACGCAGTATTTT. The chain uses TRBV15 and TRBJ2-3; 7 bases fit TRBD1. Trimming took 5 bases from V and 4 from J; bases not matched to a gene: 6. CDR1 and CDR2 (germline): LNHNV, YYDKDF (reference sequence). CDR3 length: 14 residues.

J is TRBJ1-1 and V is TRBV18; weak D call: TRBD1 (6 bases). The V and J ends lost 1 base and 5 bases respectively, with 11 bases between them. Germline V gene data show CDR1 as KGHSH and CDR2 as LQKENI. There are 14 residues in the CDR3. CDR3 region: CASSPQGDRTEAFF. DNA of the CDR3: TGTGCCAGCTCACCACAGGGGGATAGAACTGAAGCTTTCTTT.

The chain joins TRBV2 to TRBJ1-5; D is uncertain. The CDR3 is 13 residues long. V was trimmed by 4 bases and J by 4 bases, leaving 8 bases between them. Germline assignment: CDR1 SNHLY and CDR2 FYNNEI. The CDR3 coding sequence is TGTGCCAGCAGTGGTGTGTCAAATCAGCCCCAGCATTTT. This codes for CASSGVSNQPQHF.

The chain couples TRBV12-3 or TRBV12-4 to TRBJ2-7; no firm D call. CDR3 length: 12 amino acids. Trimming left V 5 bases short and J 2 bases short, with 7 bases between. This chain's CDR3 is CASSIHTYEQYF. The DNA for the CDR3 is TGTGCCAGCAGTATACACACCTACGAGCAGTACTTC.

The rearrangement uses TRBV5-1 and TRBJ2-2; TRBD2 matches at 8 bases. J was trimmed by 7 bases and V by 0 bases; bases with no gene match: 5. Germline V lookup: CDR1 SGHRS, CDR2 YFSETQ. The CDR3 is made up of 15 amino acids. Written as DNA, the CDR3 is TGCGCCAGCAGCTTGGACATGACTAGCGTCGGGGAGCTGTTTTTT. Translated, it gives CASSLDMTSVGELFF.

In DNA, the CDR3 is TGTGCCAGCAGCCCACTGCCCAGGACTAATGAAAAACTGTTTTTT. This gives the protein CASSPLPRTNEKLFF. This rearrangement joins TRBV27 to TRBJ1-4, with D unresolved. V lost 6 bases to trimming and J lost 2 bases, with 13 bases between them. CDR1 MNHEY and CDR2 SMNVEV come from the germline V gene (reference sequence). The CDR3 sequence is 15 residues long. The full variable domain, its missing parts supplied by reference TRBV27 and TRBJ1-4, is EAQVTQNPRYLITVTGKKLTVTCSQNMNHEYMSWYRQDPGLGLRQIYYSMNVEVTDKGDVPEGYKVSRKEKRNFPLILESPSPNQTSLYFCASSPLPRTNEKLFFGSGTQLSVL.

The chain links TRBV3-1 (or the pseudogene TRBV3-2) to TRBJ1-6; 9 bases match TRBD1. The CDR3 sequence is 14 residues long. The trim removed 5 bases at V and 7 bases at J, leaving 3 bases unmatched. CDR1 LGHDT and CDR2 YNNKEL come from the germline V gene (reference sequence). The CDR3 here is CASSGDRANSPLHF. The CDR3 nucleotides read TGTGCCAGCAGCGGGGACAGGGCGAATTCACCCCTCCACTTT.

The chain recombines TRBV7-6 with TRBJ2-7, with D perhaps TRBD2 (6 bases). Germline loops: CDR1 SGHVS, CDR2 FNYEAQ. CDR3 length equals 13 residues. V shed 1 base and J shed 6 bases, with 10 bases lying between them. The CDR3 reads CASSLEAGSEQYF. CDR3 bases: TGTGCCAGCAGCTTAGAGGCCGGGAGCGAGCAGTACTTC.

This clone turned up a few times. The gene calls are TRBV3-1 (or the pseudogene TRBV3-2) and TRBJ2-3, with unresolved D. The CDR3 contains 15 residues. V lost 3 bases and J 0 bases, leaving 10 bases between the germline ends. Germline CDR1 reads LGHDT; CDR2 reads YNNKEL (reference sequence). CDR3 DNA sequence: TGTGCCAGCAGCCATAAATTTCGGAGCACAGATACGCAGTATTTT. Residues: CASSHKFRSTDTQYF.

The count of this clone is one. The chain links TRBV18 to TRBJ1-1; D is uncertain. Looked up from germline, CDR1 is KGHSH and CDR2 is LQKENI. CDR3 length: 14 residues. The V end lost 6 bases, the J end lost 2 bases, and 13 bases lay between the germline ends. DNA of the CDR3: TGTGCCAGCTCCGACTATATGAGCAACACTGAAGCTTTCTTT. Its protein is CASSDYMSNTEAFF.

The CDR3 DNA is TGTGCCAGCAGCTTGGTTTCCGGGTCCTACGAGCAGTACTTC. Its translation: CASSLVSGSYEQYF. The chain links TRBV5-6 to TRBJ2-7, with D unresolved. The CDR3 runs 14 residues. CDR1 and CDR2 from the germline V gene are SGHDT and YYEEEE. V was trimmed by 0 bases and J by 1 base, leaving 8 bases between them. Supplemented by reference TRBV5-6 and TRBJ2-7, the full variable domain reads DAGVTQSPTHLIKTRGQQVTLRCSPKSGHDTVSWYQQALGQGPQFIFQYYEEEERQRGNFPDRFSGHQFPNYSSELNVNALLLGDSALYLCASSLVSGSYEQYFGPGTRLTVT.

J is TRBJ1-1 and V is TRBV29-1, with 7 bases lining up with TRBD1. Germline V lookup: CDR1 SQVTM, CDR2 ANQGSEA. The CDR3 has 16 amino acids. V lost 7 bases, J lost 3 bases, and 17 bases stayed unmatched. This CDR3 reads CSANGRGLSSDTEAFF. The DNA for the CDR3 is TGCAGCGCTAACGGGAGGGGGCTATCGAGTGACACTGAAGCTTTCTTT.

The CDR3 DNA reads as TGTGCCAGCAGCGCGGGGTCAGCGGGGGGTCTTCAAGAGACCCAGTACTTC. Translating gives CASSAGSAGGLQETQYF. The chain employs TRBV9 and TRBJ2-5, with 9 bases aligning to TRBD2. CDR1 SGDLS and CDR2 YYNGEE come from the germline V gene. The CDR3 sequence is 17 residues long. V was clipped by 3 bases and J by 2 bases; unmatched bases: 11.

This chain links TRBV19 with TRBJ2-3, with D possibly being TRBD2 (5 bases). CDR3 size: 16 residues. The V end lost 2 bases, the J end lost 2 bases, and 14 bases lay between the germline ends. Germline V gene lookup returns CDR1 LNHDA and CDR2 SQIVND (reference sequence). In DNA form, the CDR3 reads TGTGCCAGTAGTATAATTTTTCCGGGGTTCACAGATACGCAGTATTTT. Its protein is CASSIIFPGFTDTQYF.

V usage is TRBV3-1 (or the pseudogene TRBV3-2) and J usage is TRBJ2-1; no clear D. There are 15 residues in the CDR3. V was cut by 6 bases and J by 5 bases, with 17 bases left in between. Germline values: CDR1 LGHDT, CDR2 YNNKEL (reference sequence). The CDR3 sequence: CASRHSSGYDNEQFF. The CDR3 coding sequence is TGTGCCAGCAGGCACAGCTCCGGATATGACAATGAGCAGTTCTTC.

The chain combines TRBV6-6 with TRBJ1-1; the D is unclear. Deletions cut 2 bases from V and 0 bases from J, with 7 bases between. The CDR3 spans 14 residues. Germline lookup yields CDR1 MNHNY and CDR2 SVGAGI (reference sequence). CDR3 loop: CASSYQTVNTEAFF. The DNA for the CDR3 is TGTGCCAGCAGTTACCAAACAGTGAACACTGAAGCTTTCTTT.

J is TRBJ1-2 and V is TRBV27, with D possibly matching TRBD1 (6 bases). Germline V CDR1 and CDR2: MNHEY, SMNVEV (reference sequence). V dropped 6 bases and J dropped 8 bases, with 31 bases sitting between them. This CDR3 spans 18 amino acids. The CDR3 DNA reads as TGTGCCAGCAGCAGTTTACATGTAATTGGACAGACGAGTCCGGGCTACACCTTC. Amino acids: CASSSLHVIGQTSPGYTF.

The gene calls are TRBV4-1 and TRBJ2-2; 9 nucleotides line up with TRBD1. V was clipped by 1 base and J by 0 bases; unmatched bases: 3. Germline CDR1 is MGHRA and CDR2 is YSYEKL. The CDR3 covers 17 residues. CDR3 loop: CASSQGGTGSNTGELFF. The CDR3 DNA follows: TGCGCCAGCAGCCAAGGCGGGACAGGGTCGAACACCGGGGAGCTGTTTTTT.

This chain joins TRBV7-9 and TRBJ1-6, with 7 bases identical to TRBD1. Germline lookup yields CDR1 SEHNR and CDR2 FQNEAQ (reference sequence). The CDR3 sequence is 14 residues long. Germline trimming cut 3 bases from V and 9 bases from J; bases unmatched to any gene: 5. The CDR3, as DNA: TGTGCCAGCAGCTTTTTAGGGGGCTCTTCACCCCTCCACTTT. Residues: CASSFLGGSSPLHF.

The chain employs TRBV28 and TRBJ1-5; 10 bases align to TRBD1. The length of the CDR3 is 15 residues. Germline loops: CDR1 MDHEN, CDR2 SYDVKM. V was clipped by 4 bases and J by 4 bases; unmatched bases: 4. Here the CDR3 reads CASSSRTGGNQPQHF. For the CDR3, the DNA is TGTGCCAGCAGTTCTCGGACAGGGGGGAATCAGCCCCAGCATTTT.

The V call is TRBV7-2, the J call TRBJ1-5; D is ambiguous. This CDR3 spans 13 amino acids. From germline, CDR1 is SGHTA and CDR2 FQGNSA. V was cut by 5 bases and J by 9 bases, with 14 bases left in between. CDR3 in DNA: TGTGCCAGCAGCGCCCGGGAGTTGGTGCCCCAGCATTTT. It codes for CASSARELVPQHF.

This clone was recorded once. The rearrangement links TRBV7-2 to TRBJ2-7; TRBD2 agrees at 11 bases. CDR3 length: 15 residues. Germline lookup yields CDR1 SGHTA and CDR2 FQGNSA. Germline trimming cut 4 bases from V and 3 bases from J; bases unmatched to any gene: 5. CDR3 coding DNA: TGTGCCAGCAGCTCCACCGGGACTAGCGGCTACGAGCAGTACTTC. Protein product: CASSSTGTSGYEQYF. Using reference TRBV7-2 and TRBJ2-7 for the parts outside the CDR3, the full variable domain is GAGVSQSPSNKVTEKGKDVELRCDPISGHTALYWYRQSLGQGLEFLIYFQGNSAPDKSGLPSDRFSAERTGGSVSTLTIQRTQQEDSAVYLCASSSTGTSGYEQYFGPGTRLTVT.

In DNA form, the CDR3 reads TGTGCCAGCAGTTACGATCCGCCTATTAGCACAGATACGCAGTATTTT. Its protein is CASSYDPPISTDTQYF. V usage is TRBV6-6 and J usage is TRBJ2-3; no clear D gene. The length of the CDR3 is 16 residues. Per germline, CDR1 MNHNY and CDR2 SVGAGI (reference sequence). Trimming shortened V by 2 bases and J by 0 bases, and 12 bases separated the two germline ends.

The rearrangement joins TRBV3-1 (or the pseudogene TRBV3-2) to TRBJ2-7; no firm D call. Germline loops: CDR1 LGHDT, CDR2 YNNKEL (reference sequence). There are 13 residues in the CDR3. V was shortened by 1 base and J by 3 bases, with 7 bases between the two germline ends. The CDR3, as DNA: TGTGCCAGCAGCCAAGGGTTCGGCTACGAGCAGTACTTC. Its translation: CASSQGFGYEQYF.

CDR3 residues: CASSFTIDSYEQYF. Written as DNA, the CDR3 is TGTGCCAGCAGCTTTACGATAGACTCCTACGAGCAGTACTTC. The gene calls are TRBV7-9 and TRBJ2-7; no clear D gene. The V and J ends lost 3 bases and 0 bases respectively, with 9 bases between them. Germline lookup yields CDR1 SEHNR and CDR2 FQNEAQ (reference sequence). The CDR3 runs to 14 residues. Using reference TRBV7-9 and TRBJ2-7 for the parts outside the CDR3, the full variable domain is DTGVSQNPRHKITKRGQNVTFRCDPISEHNRLYWYRQTLGQGPEFLTYFQNEAQLEKSRLLSDRFSAERPKGSFSTLEIQRTEQGDSAMYLCASSFTIDSYEQYFGPGTRLTVT.

The CDR3 is CASSQSGLFQPQHF. DNA of the CDR3: TGTGCCAGCAGCCAATCAGGGCTTTTTCAGCCCCAGCATTTT. V usage is TRBV3-1 (or the pseudogene TRBV3-2) and J usage is TRBJ1-5, with D perhaps TRBD1 (5 bases). Germline CDR1 LGHDT, CDR2 YNNKEL (reference sequence). V gave up 2 bases and J gave up 6 bases, with 11 bases separating them. CDR3 length: 14 residues.

The rearrangement links TRBV9 to TRBJ2-3; D possibly corresponds to TRBD1 (6 bases). There are 17 residues in the CDR3. The V end lost 0 bases, the J end lost 2 bases, and 16 bases lay between the germline ends. Germline V gives CDR1 SGDLS, CDR2 YYNGEE. Written as DNA, the CDR3 is TGTGCCAGCAGCGTAGGACAAGGACAGAAATCCACAGATACGCAGTATTTT. Protein sequence: CASSVGQGQKSTDTQYF.

This clone occurred once. This chain uses TRBV15 with TRBJ2-7; D may be TRBD2 (6 bases). CDR1 is LNHNV, CDR2 YYDKDF, per germline (reference sequence). CDR3 length equals 16 residues. Trimming removed 0 bases at V and 7 bases at J, with 19 bases between. Here the CDR3 reads CATSRDRAAGVGEQYF. CDR3 DNA: TGTGCCACCAGCAGAGATCGGGCAGCGGGCGTGGGGGAGCAGTACTTC.